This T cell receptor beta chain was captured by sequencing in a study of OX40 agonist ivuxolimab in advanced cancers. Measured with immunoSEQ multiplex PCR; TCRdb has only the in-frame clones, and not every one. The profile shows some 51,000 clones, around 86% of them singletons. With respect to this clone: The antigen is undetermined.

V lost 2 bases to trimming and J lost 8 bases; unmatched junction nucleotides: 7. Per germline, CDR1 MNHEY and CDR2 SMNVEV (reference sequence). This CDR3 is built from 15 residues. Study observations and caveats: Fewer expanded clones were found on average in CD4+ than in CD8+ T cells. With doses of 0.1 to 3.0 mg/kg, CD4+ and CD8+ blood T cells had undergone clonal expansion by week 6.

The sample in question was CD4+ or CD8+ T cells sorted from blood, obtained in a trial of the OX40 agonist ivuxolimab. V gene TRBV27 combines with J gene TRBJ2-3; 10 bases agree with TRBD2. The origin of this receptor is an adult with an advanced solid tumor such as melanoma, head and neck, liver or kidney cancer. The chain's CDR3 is CASSLRSGGASTQYF. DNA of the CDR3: TGTGCCAGCAGTTTAAGGAGCGGGGGGGCGAGTACGCAGTATTTT.